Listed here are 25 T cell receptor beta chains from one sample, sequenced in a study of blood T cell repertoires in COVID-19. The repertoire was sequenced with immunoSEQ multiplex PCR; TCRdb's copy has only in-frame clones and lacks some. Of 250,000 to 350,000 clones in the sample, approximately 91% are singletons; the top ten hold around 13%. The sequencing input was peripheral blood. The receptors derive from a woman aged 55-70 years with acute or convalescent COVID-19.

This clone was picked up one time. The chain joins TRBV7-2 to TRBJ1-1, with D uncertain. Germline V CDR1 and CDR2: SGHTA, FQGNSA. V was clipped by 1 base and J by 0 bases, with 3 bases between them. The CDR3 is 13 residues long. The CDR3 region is CASSLVMNTEAFF. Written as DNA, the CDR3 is TGTGCCAGCAGCTTAGTCATGAACACTGAAGCTTTCTTT.

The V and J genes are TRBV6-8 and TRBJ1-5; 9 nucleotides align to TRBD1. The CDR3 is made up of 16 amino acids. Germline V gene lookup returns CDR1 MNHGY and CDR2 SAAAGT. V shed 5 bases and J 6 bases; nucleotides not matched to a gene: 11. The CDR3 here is CASSPGTGTSVQPQHF. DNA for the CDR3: TGTGCCAGCAGTCCCGGGACAGGGACATCTGTTCAGCCCCAGCATTTT.

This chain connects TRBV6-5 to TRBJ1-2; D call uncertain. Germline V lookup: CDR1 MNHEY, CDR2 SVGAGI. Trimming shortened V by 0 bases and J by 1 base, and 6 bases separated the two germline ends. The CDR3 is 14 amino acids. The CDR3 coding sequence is TGTGCCAGCAGTTACTCCTCAGTTAACTATGGCTACACCTTC. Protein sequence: CASSYSSVNYGYTF.

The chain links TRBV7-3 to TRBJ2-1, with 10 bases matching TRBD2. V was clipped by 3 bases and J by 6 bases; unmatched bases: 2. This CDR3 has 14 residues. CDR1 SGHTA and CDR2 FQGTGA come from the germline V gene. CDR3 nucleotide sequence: TGTGCCAGCAGCTTTAGCGGGGGGCGCAATGAGCAGTTCTTC. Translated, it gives CASSFSGGRNEQFF.

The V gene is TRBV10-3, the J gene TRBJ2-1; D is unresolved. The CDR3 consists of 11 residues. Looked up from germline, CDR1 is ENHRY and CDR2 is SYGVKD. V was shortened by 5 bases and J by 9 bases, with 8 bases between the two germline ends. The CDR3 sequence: CAISTFGEQFF. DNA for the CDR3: TGTGCCATCAGTACTTTTGGTGAGCAGTTCTTC.

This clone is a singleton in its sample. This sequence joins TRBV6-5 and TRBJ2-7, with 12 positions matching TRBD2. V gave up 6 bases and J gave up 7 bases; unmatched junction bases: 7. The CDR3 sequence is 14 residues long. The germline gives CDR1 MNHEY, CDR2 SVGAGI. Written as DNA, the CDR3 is TGTGCCAGCAGCCTAGCGGGGGGGGACCTGGAGCAGTACTTC. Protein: CASSLAGGDLEQYF.

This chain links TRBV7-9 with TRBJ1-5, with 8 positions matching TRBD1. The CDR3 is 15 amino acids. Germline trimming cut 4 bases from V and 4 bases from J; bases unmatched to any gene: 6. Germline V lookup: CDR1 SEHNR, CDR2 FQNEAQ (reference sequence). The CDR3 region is CASSSGQGWNQPQHF. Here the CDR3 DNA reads TGTGCCAGCAGCTCAGGACAGGGTTGGAATCAGCCCCAGCATTTT. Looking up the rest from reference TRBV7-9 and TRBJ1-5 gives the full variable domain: DTGVSQNPRHKITKRGQNVTFRCDPISEHNRLYWYRQTLGQGPEFLTYFQNEAQLEKSRLLSDRFSAERPKGSFSTLEIQRTEQGDSAMYLCASSSGQGWNQPQHFGDGTRLSIL.

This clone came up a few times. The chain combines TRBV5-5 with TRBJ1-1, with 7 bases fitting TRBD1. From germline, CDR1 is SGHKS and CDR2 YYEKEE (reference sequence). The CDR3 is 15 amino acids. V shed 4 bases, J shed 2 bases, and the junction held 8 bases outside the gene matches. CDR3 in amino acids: CASSAMGQTNTEAFF. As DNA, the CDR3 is TGTGCCAGCAGCGCGATGGGACAGACAAACACTGAAGCTTTCTTT.

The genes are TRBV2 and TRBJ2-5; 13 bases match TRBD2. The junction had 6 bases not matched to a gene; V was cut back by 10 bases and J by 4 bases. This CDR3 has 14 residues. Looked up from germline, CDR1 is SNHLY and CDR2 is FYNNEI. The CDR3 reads CATGLAGVRETQYF. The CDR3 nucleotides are TGTGCCACCGGACTAGCGGGAGTACGAGAGACCCAGTACTTC.

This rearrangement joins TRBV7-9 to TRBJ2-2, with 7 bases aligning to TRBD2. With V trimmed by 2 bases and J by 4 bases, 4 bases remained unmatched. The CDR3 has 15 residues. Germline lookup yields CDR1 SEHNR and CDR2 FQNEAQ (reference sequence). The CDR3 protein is CASSLWREPTGELFF. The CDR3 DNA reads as TGTGCCAGCAGCTTATGGCGGGAGCCCACCGGGGAGCTGTTTTTT.

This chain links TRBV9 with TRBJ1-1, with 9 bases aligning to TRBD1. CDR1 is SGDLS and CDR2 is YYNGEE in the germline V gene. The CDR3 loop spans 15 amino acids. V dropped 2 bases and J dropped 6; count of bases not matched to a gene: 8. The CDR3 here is CASSVLQGAMAEAFF. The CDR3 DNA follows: TGTGCCAGCAGCGTTTTACAGGGGGCGATGGCTGAAGCTTTCTTT.

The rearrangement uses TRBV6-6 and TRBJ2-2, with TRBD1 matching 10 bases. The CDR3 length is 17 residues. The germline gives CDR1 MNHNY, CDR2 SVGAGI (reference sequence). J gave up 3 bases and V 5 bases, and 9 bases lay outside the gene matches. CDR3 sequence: CASSPFPGTGDTGELFF. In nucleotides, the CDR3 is TGTGCCAGCAGTCCATTTCCGGGGACAGGGGACACCGGGGAGCTGTTTTTT.

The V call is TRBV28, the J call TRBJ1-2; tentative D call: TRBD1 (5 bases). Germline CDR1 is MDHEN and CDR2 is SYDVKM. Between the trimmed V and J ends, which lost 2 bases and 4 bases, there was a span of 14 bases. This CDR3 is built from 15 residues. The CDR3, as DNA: TGTGCCAGCAGTTTAGAGTCGGGGGTCCCCTATGGCTACACCTTC. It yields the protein CASSLESGVPYGYTF.

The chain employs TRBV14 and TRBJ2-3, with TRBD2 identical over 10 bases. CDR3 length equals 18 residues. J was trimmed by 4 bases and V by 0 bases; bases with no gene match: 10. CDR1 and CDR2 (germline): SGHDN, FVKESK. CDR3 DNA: TGTGCCAGCAGCCAAGATCTGCGGCTAGCGGGAGTTGCAGATACGCAGTATTTT. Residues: CASSQDLRLAGVADTQYF. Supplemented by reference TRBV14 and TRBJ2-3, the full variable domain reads EAGVTQFPSHSVIEKGQTVTLRCDPISGHDNLYWYRRVMGKEIKFLLHFVKESKQDESGMPNNRFLAERTGGTYSTLKVQPAELEDSGVYFCASSQDLRLAGVADTQYFGPGTRLTVL.

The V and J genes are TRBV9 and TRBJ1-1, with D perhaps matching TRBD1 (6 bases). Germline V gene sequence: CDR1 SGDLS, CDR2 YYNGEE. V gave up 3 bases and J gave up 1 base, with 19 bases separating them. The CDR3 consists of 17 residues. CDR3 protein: CASSAPQQGRRNTEAFF. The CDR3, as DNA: TGTGCCAGCAGCGCACCTCAACAGGGTCGTCGGAACACTGAAGCTTTCTTT.

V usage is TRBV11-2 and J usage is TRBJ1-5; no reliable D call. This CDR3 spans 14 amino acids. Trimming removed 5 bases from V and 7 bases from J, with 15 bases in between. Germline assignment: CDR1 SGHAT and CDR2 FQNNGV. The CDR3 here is CASSATSLLQPQHF. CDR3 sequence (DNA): TGTGCCAGCAGCGCCACGAGTCTCTTGCAGCCCCAGCATTTT.

CDR3 in amino acids: CASSSGQGGPGELFF. The CDR3 DNA follows: TGTGCCAGCAGCTCGGGACAGGGTGGGCCCGGGGAGCTGTTTTTT. V usage is TRBV7-3 and J usage is TRBJ2-2, with 9 bases aligning to TRBD1. V lost 4 bases to trimming and J lost 6 bases; unmatched junction nucleotides: 6. CDR1 and CDR2 from the germline V gene are SGHTA and FQGTGA. The CDR3 is made up of 15 amino acids.

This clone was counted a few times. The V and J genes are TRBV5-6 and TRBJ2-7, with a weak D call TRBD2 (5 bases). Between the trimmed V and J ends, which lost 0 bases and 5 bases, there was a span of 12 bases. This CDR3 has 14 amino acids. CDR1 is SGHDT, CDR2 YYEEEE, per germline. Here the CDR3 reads CASSLGGLNHEQYF. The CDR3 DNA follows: TGTGCCAGCAGCTTGGGAGGGCTCAACCACGAGCAGTACTTC. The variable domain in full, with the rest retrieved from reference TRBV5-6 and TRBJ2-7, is DAGVTQSPTHLIKTRGQQVTLRCSPKSGHDTVSWYQQALGQGPQFIFQYYEEEERQRGNFPDRFSGHQFPNYSSELNVNALLLGDSALYLCASSLGGLNHEQYFGPGTRLTVT.

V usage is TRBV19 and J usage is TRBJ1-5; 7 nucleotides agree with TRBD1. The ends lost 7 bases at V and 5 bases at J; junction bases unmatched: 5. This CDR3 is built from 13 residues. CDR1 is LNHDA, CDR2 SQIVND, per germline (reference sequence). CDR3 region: CASTGGADQPQHF. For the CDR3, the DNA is TGTGCCAGTACAGGGGGAGCCGATCAGCCCCAGCATTTT.

The CDR3 spells CSVEDLGTGQYEQYF. The CDR3 DNA reads TGCAGCGTTGAAGATCTCGGGACAGGCCAGTACGAGCAGTACTTC. The J gene is TRBJ2-7, the V gene TRBV29-1; TRBD1 aligns across 8 bases. CDR3 length: 15 amino acids. Trimming cost V 0 bases and J 4 bases; bases outside gene matches: 8. CDR1 and CDR2 (germline): SQVTM, ANQGSEA.

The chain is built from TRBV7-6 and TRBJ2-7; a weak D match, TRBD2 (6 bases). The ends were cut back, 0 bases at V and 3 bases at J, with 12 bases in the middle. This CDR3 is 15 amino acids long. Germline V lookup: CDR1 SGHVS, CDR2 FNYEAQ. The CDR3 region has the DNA TGTGCCAGCAGCTTAGCGGGGGGTCCCGACTACGAGCAGTACTTC. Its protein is CASSLAGGPDYEQYF. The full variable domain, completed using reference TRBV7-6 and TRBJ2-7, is GAGVSQSPRYKVTKRGQDVALRCDPISGHVSLYWYRQALGQGPEFLTYFNYEAQQDKSGLPNDRFSAERPEGSISTLTIQRTEQRDSAMYRCASSLAGGPDYEQYFGPGTRLTVT.

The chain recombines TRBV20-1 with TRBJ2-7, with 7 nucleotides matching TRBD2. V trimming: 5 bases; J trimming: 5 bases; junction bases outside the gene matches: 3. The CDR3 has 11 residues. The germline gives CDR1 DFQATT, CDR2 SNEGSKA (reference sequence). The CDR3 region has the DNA TGCAGTGCTCGGGACTACAACGAGCAGTACTTC. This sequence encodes CSARDYNEQYF.

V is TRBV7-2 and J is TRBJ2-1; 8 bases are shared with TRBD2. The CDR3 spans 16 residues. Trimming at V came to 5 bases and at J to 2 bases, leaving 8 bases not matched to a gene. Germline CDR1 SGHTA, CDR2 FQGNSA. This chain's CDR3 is CASSPHSGEAYNEQFF. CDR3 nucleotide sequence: TGTGCCAGCAGCCCCCATAGCGGGGAAGCCTACAATGAGCAGTTCTTC.

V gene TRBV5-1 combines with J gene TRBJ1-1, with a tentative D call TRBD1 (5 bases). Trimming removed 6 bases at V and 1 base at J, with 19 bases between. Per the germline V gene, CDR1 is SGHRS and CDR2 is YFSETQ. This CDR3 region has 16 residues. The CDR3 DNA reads TGCGCCAGCAAGTTGGTGCAGGGAGGAAGGAACACTGAAGCTTTCTTT. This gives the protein CASKLVQGGRNTEAFF.

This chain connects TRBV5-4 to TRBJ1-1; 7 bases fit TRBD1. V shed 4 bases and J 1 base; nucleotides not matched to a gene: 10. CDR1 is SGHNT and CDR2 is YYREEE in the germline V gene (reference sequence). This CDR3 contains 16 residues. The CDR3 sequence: CASSPATGQENTEAFF. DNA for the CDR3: TGTGCCAGCAGCCCAGCAACAGGACAGGAGAACACTGAAGCTTTCTTT.